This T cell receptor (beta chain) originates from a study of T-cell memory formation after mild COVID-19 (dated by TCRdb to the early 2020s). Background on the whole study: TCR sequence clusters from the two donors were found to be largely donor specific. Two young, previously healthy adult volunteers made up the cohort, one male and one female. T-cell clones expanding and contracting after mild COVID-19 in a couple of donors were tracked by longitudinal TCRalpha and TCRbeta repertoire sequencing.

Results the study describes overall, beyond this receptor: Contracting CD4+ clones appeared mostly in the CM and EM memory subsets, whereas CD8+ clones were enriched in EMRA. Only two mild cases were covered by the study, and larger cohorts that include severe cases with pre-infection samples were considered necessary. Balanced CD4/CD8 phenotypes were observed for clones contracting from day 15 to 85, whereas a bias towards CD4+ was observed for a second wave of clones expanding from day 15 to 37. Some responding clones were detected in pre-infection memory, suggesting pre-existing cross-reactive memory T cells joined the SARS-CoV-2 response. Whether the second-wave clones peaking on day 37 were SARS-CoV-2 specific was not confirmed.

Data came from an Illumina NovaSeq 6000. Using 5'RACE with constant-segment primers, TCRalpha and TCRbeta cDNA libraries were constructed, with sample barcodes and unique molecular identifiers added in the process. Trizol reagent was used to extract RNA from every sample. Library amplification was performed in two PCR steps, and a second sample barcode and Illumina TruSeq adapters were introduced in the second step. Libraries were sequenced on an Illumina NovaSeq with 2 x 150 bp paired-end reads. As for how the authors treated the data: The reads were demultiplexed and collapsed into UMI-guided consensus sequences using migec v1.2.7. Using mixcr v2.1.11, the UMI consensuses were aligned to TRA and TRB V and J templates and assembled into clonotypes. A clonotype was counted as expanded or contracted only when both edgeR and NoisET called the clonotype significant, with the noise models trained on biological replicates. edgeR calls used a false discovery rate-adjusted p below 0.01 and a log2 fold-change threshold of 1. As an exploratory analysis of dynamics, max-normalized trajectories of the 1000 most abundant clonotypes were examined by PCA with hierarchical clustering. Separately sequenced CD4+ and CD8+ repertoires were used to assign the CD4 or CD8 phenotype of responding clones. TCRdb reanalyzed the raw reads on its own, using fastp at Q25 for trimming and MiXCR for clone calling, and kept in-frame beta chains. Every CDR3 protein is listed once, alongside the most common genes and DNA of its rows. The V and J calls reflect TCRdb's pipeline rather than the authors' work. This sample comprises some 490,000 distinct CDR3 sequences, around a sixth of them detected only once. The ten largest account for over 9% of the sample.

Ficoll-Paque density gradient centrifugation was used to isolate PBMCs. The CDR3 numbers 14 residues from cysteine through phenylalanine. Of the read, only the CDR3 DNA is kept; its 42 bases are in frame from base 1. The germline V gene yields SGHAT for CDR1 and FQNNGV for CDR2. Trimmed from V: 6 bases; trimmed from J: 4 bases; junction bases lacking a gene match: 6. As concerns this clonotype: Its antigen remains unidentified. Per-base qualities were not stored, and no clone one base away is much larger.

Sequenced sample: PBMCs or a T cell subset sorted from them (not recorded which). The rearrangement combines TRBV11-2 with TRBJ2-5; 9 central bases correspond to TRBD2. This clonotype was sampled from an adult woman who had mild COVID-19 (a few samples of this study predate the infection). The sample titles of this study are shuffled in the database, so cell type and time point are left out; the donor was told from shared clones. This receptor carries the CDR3 CASRPSGGRETQYF. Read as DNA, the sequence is TGTGCCAGCAGGCCAAGCGGGGGGCGAGAGACCCAGTACTTC. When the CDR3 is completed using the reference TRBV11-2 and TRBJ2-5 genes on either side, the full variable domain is EAGVAQSPRYKIIEKRQSVAFWCNPISGHATLYWYQQILGQGPKLLIQFQNNGVVDDSQLPKDRFSAERLKGVDSTLKIQPAKLEDSAVYLCASRPSGGRETQYFGPGTRLLVL.